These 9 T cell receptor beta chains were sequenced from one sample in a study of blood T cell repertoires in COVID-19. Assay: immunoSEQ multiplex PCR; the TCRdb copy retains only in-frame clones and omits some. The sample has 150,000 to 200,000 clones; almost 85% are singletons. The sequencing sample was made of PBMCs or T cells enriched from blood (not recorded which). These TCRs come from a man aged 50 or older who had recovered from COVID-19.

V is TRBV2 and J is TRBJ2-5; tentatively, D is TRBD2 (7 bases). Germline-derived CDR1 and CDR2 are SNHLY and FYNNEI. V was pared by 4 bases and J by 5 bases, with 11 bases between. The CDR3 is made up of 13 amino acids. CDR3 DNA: TGTGCCAGCAGTGCGGAGGGGGGGGAGACCCAGTACTTC. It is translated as CASSAEGGETQYF.

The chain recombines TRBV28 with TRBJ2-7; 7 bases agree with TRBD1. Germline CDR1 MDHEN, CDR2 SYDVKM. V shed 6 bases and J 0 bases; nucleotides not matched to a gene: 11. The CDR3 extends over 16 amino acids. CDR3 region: CASSIMTGPSSYEQYF. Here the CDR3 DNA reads TGTGCCAGCAGCATCATGACAGGGCCGAGCTCCTACGAGCAGTACTTC.

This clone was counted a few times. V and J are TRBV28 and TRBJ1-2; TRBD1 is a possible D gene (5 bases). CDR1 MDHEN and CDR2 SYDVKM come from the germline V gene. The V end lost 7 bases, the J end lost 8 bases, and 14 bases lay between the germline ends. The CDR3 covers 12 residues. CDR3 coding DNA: TGTGCCAGCACCTGGAGGGGTGACGGCTACACCTTC. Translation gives CASTWRGDGYTF.

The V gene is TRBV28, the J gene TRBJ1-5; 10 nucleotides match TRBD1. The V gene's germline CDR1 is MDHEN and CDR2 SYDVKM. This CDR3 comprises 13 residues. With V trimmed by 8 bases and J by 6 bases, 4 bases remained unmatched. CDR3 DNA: TGTGCCAGCTGGGACAGGGGTATTCAGCCCCAGCATTTT. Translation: CASWDRGIQPQHF.

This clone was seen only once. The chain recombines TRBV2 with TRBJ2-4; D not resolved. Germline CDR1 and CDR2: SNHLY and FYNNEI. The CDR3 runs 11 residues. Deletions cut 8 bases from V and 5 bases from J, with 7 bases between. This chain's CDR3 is CASAAENIQYF. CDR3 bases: TGTGCCAGCGCTGCGGAAAACATTCAGTACTTC.

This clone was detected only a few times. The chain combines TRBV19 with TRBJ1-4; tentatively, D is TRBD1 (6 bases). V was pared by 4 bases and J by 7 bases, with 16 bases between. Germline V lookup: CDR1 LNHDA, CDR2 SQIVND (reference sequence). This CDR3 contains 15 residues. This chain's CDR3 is CASSKRQDSFEKLFF. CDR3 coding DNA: TGTGCCAGTAGTAAGCGACAGGACTCCTTTGAAAAACTGTTTTTT.

CDR3 sequence reads: CASRRTPRTGELFF. The CDR3 coding sequence is TGCGCCAGCAGAAGGACACCCCGGACCGGGGAGCTGTTTTTT. The V and J genes are TRBV10-1 and TRBJ2-2; D is perhaps TRBD1 (5 bases). The CDR3 runs to 14 residues. Trimming cost V 6 bases and J 5 bases, with 13 bases left between them. Germline V lookup: CDR1 WNHNN, CDR2 SYGVQD (reference sequence).

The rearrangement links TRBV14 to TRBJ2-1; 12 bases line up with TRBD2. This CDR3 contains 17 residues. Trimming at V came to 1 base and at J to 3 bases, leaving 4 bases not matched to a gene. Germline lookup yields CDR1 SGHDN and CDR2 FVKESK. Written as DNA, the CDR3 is TGTGCCAGCAGCCAAGCTAGGACTAGCGGGAACTACAATGAGCAGTTCTTC. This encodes CASSQARTSGNYNEQFF.

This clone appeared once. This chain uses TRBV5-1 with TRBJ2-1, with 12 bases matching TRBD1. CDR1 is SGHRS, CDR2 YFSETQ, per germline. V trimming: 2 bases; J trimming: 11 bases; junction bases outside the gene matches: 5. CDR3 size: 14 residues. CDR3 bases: TGCGCCAGCAGCTTAGGGACAGGGGGCGCCCAGCAGTTCTTC. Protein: CASSLGTGGAQQFF. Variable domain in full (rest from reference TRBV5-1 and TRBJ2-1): KAGVTQTPRYLIKTRGQQVTLSCSPISGHRSVSWYQQTPGQGLQFLFEYFSETQRNKGNFPGRFSGRQFSNSRSEMNVSTLELGDSALYLCASSLGTGGAQQFFGPGTRLTVL.